These 4 T cell receptor beta chains originate from one sample sequenced in a study of CD8+ T cells in alopecia areata. Sequencing templates came from extracted RNA that was reverse transcribed into cDNA. This table comes from immunoSEQ multiplex PCR, and its TCRdb copy is limited to in-frame clones, with some not included. The sample shows some 200,000 clones, more than 45% of them seen only once. Indicated treatment: oral pan-JAK inhibitor, 5-10 mg twice daily. The sequenced sample was CD4+ T cells sorted from blood, obtained at week 4, from a patient treated with tofacitinib. The receptors were sampled from a human donor with alopecia areata.

The CDR3 loop is CASSQGPGGHTGELFF. The CDR3 DNA is TGCGCCAGCAGCCAAGGTCCCGGGGGGCACACCGGGGAGCTGTTTTTT. The gene calls are TRBV4-3 and TRBJ2-2, with D possibly being TRBD2 (7 bases). The CDR3 is 16 residues long. Trimming took off 1 base at V and 3 bases at J, with 12 bases between the two ends. Germline V CDR1 and CDR2: LGHNA, YSLEER.

This chain connects TRBV6-5 to TRBJ1-6; TRBD1 agrees at 8 bases. The CDR3 is made up of 13 amino acids. V shed 8 bases and J 9 bases; nucleotides not matched to a gene: 6. CDR1 and CDR2 from the germline V gene are MNHEY and SVGAGI. This CDR3 reads CASSTGVRSPLHF. The CDR3, as DNA: TGTGCCAGCTCGACAGGGGTTCGTTCACCCCTCCACTTT.

This clone has a handful of counts. V and J are TRBV4-3 and TRBJ1-1, with no clear D. The V end was cut by 0 bases, the J end by 2 bases, with 4 bases between. The CDR3 has 13 residues. Germline values: CDR1 LGHNA, CDR2 YSLEER. The CDR3 loop is CASSQERNTEAFF. The CDR3, as DNA: TGCGCCAGCAGCCAAGAGAGAAACACTGAAGCTTTCTTT.

This clone appeared a single time. The chain carries TRBV27 and TRBJ1-6; D possibly corresponds to TRBD1 (6 bases). Germline V lookup: CDR1 MNHEY, CDR2 SMNVEV (reference sequence). Trimming left V 4 bases short and J 11 bases short, with 15 bases between. The CDR3 is 14 residues long. DNA for the CDR3: TGTGCCAGCAGTTCGACAGGTTTGGGTGCACCCCTCCACTTT. Protein sequence: CASSSTGLGAPLHF.